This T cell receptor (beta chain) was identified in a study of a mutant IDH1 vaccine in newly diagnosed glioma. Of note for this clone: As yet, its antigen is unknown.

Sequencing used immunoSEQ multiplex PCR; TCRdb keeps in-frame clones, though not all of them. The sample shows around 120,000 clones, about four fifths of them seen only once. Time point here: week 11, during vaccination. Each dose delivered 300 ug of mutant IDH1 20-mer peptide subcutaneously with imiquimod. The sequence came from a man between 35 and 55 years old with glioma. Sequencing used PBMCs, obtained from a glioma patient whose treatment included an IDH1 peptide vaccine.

The CDR3 coding sequence is TGTGCCAGCACCCGGAGCGGCTCTGGAAACACCATATATTTT. This sequence encodes CASTRSGSGNTIYF. This chain uses TRBV6-5 with TRBJ1-3, with D unclear. The CDR3 contains 14 residues. The germline CDR1 and CDR2 sequences are MNHEY and SVGAGI. V was trimmed by 7 bases and J by 0 bases, leaving 10 bases between them.